A selection of T cell receptor beta chains follows, all from one sample in a study of graft-versus-host responses after intestinal transplantation. Their antigens are not known. Repertoires were generated with immunoSEQ multiplex PCR, while TCRdb's copy carries only in-frame clones and drops some. This sample yields more than 100,000 clones, of which about 93% are seen a single time; more than 0.1% belongs to the top ten. The sequencing used unstimulated CD4+ T cells sorted from spleen or lymph node cells, collected before intestinal transplant. All receptors come from a human donor who received an intestinal transplant. The CDR3 runs from the conserved cysteine through the conserved F or W. Each record gives: clone size, D gene, V gene, J gene, CDR3 protein, CDR3 DNA. A D gene is named only where the DNA matches it firmly. Clone size is given for some rows only: seen once, a few or many times, or a class if the clone is expanded.

few	-	TRBV6-5	TRBJ1-3	CASRRTVFGNTIYF	TGTGCCAGCAGAAGGACAGTTTTTGGAAACACCATATATTTT
-	TRBD1	TRBV9	TRBJ1-4	CASSRTGVNEKLFF	TGTGCCAGCAGCCGAACAGGGGTTAATGAAAAACTGTTTTTT
-	-	TRBV6-5	TRBJ2-7	CASSPQGRPYEQYF	TGTGCCAGCAGCCCACAGGGTAGGCCCTACGAGCAGTACTTC
few	TRBD2	TRBV10-3	TRBJ2-7	CAISGRAYEQYF	TGTGCCATTAGCGGGAGGGCCTACGAGCAGTACTTC
-	TRBD1	TRBV5-1	TRBJ2-5	CASSLDGQGVGETQYF	TGCGCCAGCAGCTTGGACGGACAGGGGGTGGGTGAGACCCAGTACTTC
-	-	TRBV2	TRBJ1-3	CASRPIQGIPGNTIYF	TGTGCCAGCAGACCAATACAGGGTATCCCTGGAAACACCATATATTTT
-	-	TRBV6-5	TRBJ2-1	CASSYTYRESEQFF	TGTGCCAGCAGTTACACCTACCGGGAGAGTGAGCAGTTCTTC
-	-	TRBV11-2	TRBJ1-2	CASSPGVGGYGYTF	TGTGCCAGCAGCCCGGGGGTTGGAGGCTATGGCTACACCTTC
-	-	TRBV27	TRBJ1-5	CASSLRGNNQPQHF	TGTGCCAGCAGTTTACGGGGAAACAATCAGCCCCAGCATTTT
-	TRBD1	TRBV18	TRBJ2-3	CASSPGQGGADTQYF	TGTGCCAGCTCACCAGGACAGGGGGGCGCAGATACGCAGTATTTT
-	-	TRBV6-5	TRBJ1-2	CASRGRDGVHGYTF	TGTGCCAGCAGAGGCCGGGACGGCGTTCATGGCTACACCTTC
-	-	TRBV30	TRBJ2-3	CAWSGLHTDTQYF	TGTGCCTGGTCGGGACTTCACACGGATACGCAGTATTTT
once	TRBD1	TRBV18	TRBJ2-1	CASSPRQGSSYNEQFF	TGTGCCAGCTCACCGCGACAGGGGAGCTCCTACAATGAGCAGTTCTTC
few	-	TRBV4-1	TRBJ2-3	CASSPLKGISTDTQYF	TGCGCCAGCAGCCCCCTAAAGGGAATCAGCACAGATACGCAGTATTTT
-	TRBD2	TRBV28	TRBJ2-5	CASRRPGLAGGLGETQYF	TGTGCCAGCAGAAGACCGGGACTAGCGGGAGGGTTAGGAGAGACCCAGTACTTC
-	TRBD2	TRBV28	TRBJ2-1	CASSFGLAREQFF	TGTGCCAGCAGTTTCGGACTAGCGAGAGAGCAGTTCTTC
-	-	TRBV5-1	TRBJ1-3	CASSLPDSGNTIYF	TGCGCCAGCAGCTTGCCGGACTCTGGAAACACCATATATTTT
-	-	TRBV4-1	TRBJ2-7	CASSQGPSLQKDEQYF	TGCGCCAGCAGCCAAGGCCCGTCATTGCAGAAGGACGAGCAGTACTTC
-	-	TRBV2	TRBJ1-6	CASLTSTRNSPLHF	TGTGCCAGCCTGACGTCGACAAGGAATTCACCCCTCCACTTT
-	-	TRBV11-3	TRBJ2-3	CASSLSGFGTLTQYF	TGTGCCAGCAGCTTATCGGGGTTTGGCACTTTGACGCAGTATTTT
few	-	TRBV28	TRBJ2-4	CASSSPRTVAKNIQYF	TGTGCCAGCAGTTCTCCCCGGACAGTAGCCAAAAACATTCAGTACTTC
-	-	TRBV2	TRBJ2-3	CASSEWSPDTQYF	TGTGCCAGCAGTGAATGGTCCCCAGATACGCAGTATTTT
-	-	TRBV9	TRBJ1-1	CASSTQGGNTEAFF	TGTGCCAGCAGCACCCAAGGGGGGAACACTGAAGCTTTCTTT
-	-	TRBV2	TRBJ2-3	CASMRQLGSTDTQYF	TGTGCCAGCATGAGACAGCTGGGTAGCACAGATACGCAGTATTTT
-	-	TRBV28	TRBJ2-1	CASSSLPGAIIDFF	TGTGCCAGCAGTTCCCTCCCAGGGGCGATCATTGATTTCTTC
-	-	TRBV7-9	TRBJ2-3	CASSLRLTDTQYF	TGTGCCAGCAGCTTAAGACTAACAGATACGCAGTATTTT
-	-	TRBV6-1	TRBJ2-1	CASSGGGTGPSGIEQFF	TGTGCCAGCAGTGGGGGTGGGACAGGGCCTAGCGGGATTGAGCAGTTCTTC
-	TRBD1	TRBV19	TRBJ1-2	CASSIAGQGNYGYTF	TGTGCCAGTAGTATAGCGGGACAGGGAAACTATGGCTACACCTTC
-	-	TRBV7-8	TRBJ2-1	CASSLLGQGNEQFF	TGTGCCAGCAGCTTACTCGGGCAGGGCAATGAGCAGTTCTTC
-	-	TRBV28	TRBJ1-3	CASSFGGPGGNTIYF	TGTGCCAGCAGTTTCGGGGGGCCAGGGGGAAACACCATATATTTT
-	-	TRBV7-9	TRBJ1-4	CASSLAGTSNEKLFF	TGTGCCAGCAGCCTCGCCGGCACCTCTAATGAAAAACTGTTTTTT
-	TRBD2	TRBV6-1	TRBJ2-2	CASSEPGSGRPGELFF	TGTGCCAGCAGTGAACCGGGTAGCGGGAGGCCCGGGGAGCTGTTTTTT
-	-	TRBV27	TRBJ1-2	CASSFGPEWGGYTF	TGTGCCAGCAGTTTCGGGCCGGAGTGGGGGGGCTACACCTTC
-	-	TRBV11-2	TRBJ2-3	CASSLDIWVVEQSTDTQYF	TGTGCCAGCAGCTTAGATATCTGGGTCGTAGAACAGAGCACAGATACGCAGTATTTT
-	-	TRBV6-1	TRBJ2-3	CAGSLARHTDTQYF	TGTGCCGGCAGTTTAGCGAGGCACACAGATACGCAGTATTTT
-	-	TRBV9	TRBJ2-6	CASSVGEGWNPGANVLTF	TGTGCCAGCAGCGTAGGTGAGGGTTGGAATCCTGGGGCCAACGTCCTGACTTTC
once	TRBD1	TRBV12-5	TRBJ2-3	CASGLPATTGQSSTDTQYF	TGTGCTAGTGGTTTGCCCGCTACGACAGGGCAAAGTAGCACAGATACGCAGTATTTT
-	TRBD2	TRBV7-9	TRBJ2-7	CASSLRLAGISSYEQYF	TGTGCCAGCAGCTTAAGACTAGCGGGGATTAGCTCCTACGAGCAGTACTTC
-	TRBD1	TRBV6-1	TRBJ1-1	CASTFDRENTEAFF	TGTGCCAGCACTTTCGACAGGGAGAACACTGAAGCTTTCTTT
-	-	TRBV10-1	TRBJ2-5	CASSDSRQPQETQYF	TGCGCCAGCAGTGATTCCAGACAGCCCCAAGAGACCCAGTACTTC
once	-	TRBV11-2	TRBJ2-3	CASSLRLDQPDTQYF	TGTGCCAGCAGCTTAAGACTAGACCAGCCGGATACGCAGTATTTT
few	-	TRBV19	TRBJ1-3	CASRSGNTIYF	TGTGCCAGTAGGAGTGGAAACACCATATATTTT
-	TRBD1	TRBV27	TRBJ1-1	CASSWGQGFNTEAFF	TGTGCCAGCAGTTGGGGACAGGGGTTCAACACTGAAGCTTTCTTT
-	-	TRBV28	TRBJ1-2	CASTKTRTANYGYTF	TGTGCCAGCACTAAAACCCGGACAGCTAACTATGGCTACACCTTC
-	-	TRBV6-5	TRBJ1-3	CASSYSAHTPGNTIYF	TGTGCCAGCAGTTACTCGGCCCACACTCCAGGAAACACCATATATTTT
-	-	TRBV4-1	TRBJ2-1	CASSQVPQGGEQFF	TGCGCCAGCAGCCAAGTCCCCCAGGGTGGTGAGCAGTTCTTC
-	-	TRBV9	TRBJ2-2	CASSRGLSDTGELFF	TGTGCCAGCAGCCGCGGACTATCCGACACCGGGGAGCTGTTTTTT
-	-	TRBV5-4	TRBJ1-1	CASGLQNTEAFF	TGTGCCAGCGGCTTGCAGAACACTGAAGCTTTCTTT
-	-	TRBV6-5	TRBJ1-4	CASRLDRSTNEKLFF	TGTGCCAGCAGGCTAGACAGATCAACTAATGAAAAACTGTTTTTT
-	-	TRBV19	TRBJ2-7	CASSQGTGDYEQYF	TGTGCCAGTAGTCAGGGGACTGGAGACTACGAGCAGTACTTC
-	TRBD1	TRBV5-1	TRBJ2-1	CASSFRGNEQFF	TGCGCCAGCAGCTTCAGGGGGAATGAGCAGTTCTTC
-	-	TRBV6-4	TRBJ2-2	CASRDSSNTGELFF	TGTGCCAGCAGAGACAGCTCGAACACCGGGGAGCTGTTTTTT
-	TRBD2	TRBV29-1	TRBJ2-6	CSAGGGASGANVLTF	TGCAGCGCCGGGGGGGGCGCCTCTGGGGCCAACGTCCTGACTTTC
-	-	TRBV5-1	TRBJ1-5	CATSPTPNQPQHF	TGCGCCACTTCACCGACCCCTAATCAGCCCCAGCATTTT